This T cell receptor beta chain appears in the sequencing data of a study of blood T cells in healthy people across ages. The authors ran a second PCR of roughly 7 to 11 cycles using a sample-barcoded 5' primer and a J-beta primer mix. One entry per CDR3 protein results from TCRdb running MiXCR on the 5' RACE reads. The sample includes about 930,000 distinct CDR3 sequences, roughly 28% of them seen just once. This clonotype was seen a few times. V lost 7 bases to trimming and J lost 6 bases, with 15 bases between them. The CDR3 length is 13 residues. Germline CDR1 is LNHNV and CDR2 is YYDKDF (reference sequence). These data also formed part of another study, on T cells of mothers and their children.

Sequenced sample: blood. The TCR originated in a woman aged 40-49 years in good health. This chain joins TRBV15 and TRBJ1-1, with a tentative D call TRBD1 (6 bases). The CDR3 nucleotides are TGTGCCACCACGTCTTGGGGGGGCTCTGAAGCTTTCTTT. It codes for CATTSWGGSEAFF.